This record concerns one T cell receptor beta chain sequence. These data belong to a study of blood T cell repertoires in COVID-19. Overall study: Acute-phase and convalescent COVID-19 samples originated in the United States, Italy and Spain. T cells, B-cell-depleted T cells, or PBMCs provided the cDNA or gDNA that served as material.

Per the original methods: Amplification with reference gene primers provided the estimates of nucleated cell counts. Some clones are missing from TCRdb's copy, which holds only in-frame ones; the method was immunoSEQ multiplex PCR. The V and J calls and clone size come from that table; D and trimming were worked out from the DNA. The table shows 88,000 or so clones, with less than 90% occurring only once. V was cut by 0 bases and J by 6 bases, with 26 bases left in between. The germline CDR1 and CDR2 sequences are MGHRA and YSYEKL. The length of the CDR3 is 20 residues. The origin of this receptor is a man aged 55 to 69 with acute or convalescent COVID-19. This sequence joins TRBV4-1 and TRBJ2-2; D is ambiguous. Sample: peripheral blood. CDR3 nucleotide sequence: TGCGCCAGCAGCCAAGATCGTACAGTCGATCTGCAGCTTCGCGCCGGGGAGCTGTTTTTT. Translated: CASSQDRTVDLQLRAGELFF.